Presented here are 24 T cell receptor beta chains from one specimen sequenced in a study of PD-L1 blockade in urothelial cancer. TCRdb's copy holds only in-frame clones and misses some; the assay was immunoSEQ multiplex PCR. Among about 81,000 clones, about 90% were seen once, and the ten largest hold 0.97%. Time point here: pretreatment peripheral blood. The sequencing used PBMCs, collected around atezolizumab (anti-PD-L1) treatment. These receptors came from a woman of 80 years or more with urothelial cancer.

V gene TRBV28 combines with J gene TRBJ2-7; 8 bases fit TRBD2. This CDR3 region has 14 residues. Germline V CDR1 and CDR2: MDHEN, SYDVKM. V was pared by 5 bases and J by 5 bases, with 8 bases of the junction left unmatched. CDR3 residues: CASSSGSPPNEQYF. The CDR3 DNA reads as TGTGCCAGCAGTAGCGGGAGCCCCCCCAACGAGCAGTACTTC.

The chain couples TRBV19 to TRBJ1-2; 8 nucleotides match TRBD1. Trimming cost V 9 bases and J 8 bases; bases outside gene matches: 17. Germline loops: CDR1 LNHDA, CDR2 SQIVND (reference sequence). This CDR3 is built from 15 residues. CDR3 sequence: CASAGTGESLWGYTF. For the CDR3, the DNA is TGTGCCAGCGCCGGGACAGGCGAGTCTCTATGGGGCTACACCTTC.

The chain has TRBV9 and TRBJ2-7; the D is unclear. CDR3 length: 14 residues. The germline V and J ends were trimmed by 4 bases and 2 bases, with 13 bases remaining between them. Germline assignment: CDR1 SGDLS and CDR2 YYNGEE. In DNA, the CDR3 is TGTGCCAGCAGCTTTGGAGCCATTACCTACGAGCAGTACTTC. Protein: CASSFGAITYEQYF.

This clone was seen once. V is TRBV28 and J is TRBJ1-4; the match to TRBD1 covers 12 bases. J was trimmed by 8 bases and V by 5 bases; bases with no gene match: 12. CDR1 is MDHEN, CDR2 SYDVKM, per germline. The CDR3 extends over 17 amino acids. CDR3 sequence (DNA): TGTGCCAGCAGTGTACCACCGGGACAGGGGGCTGGCGAAAAACTGTTTTTT. Residues: CASSVPPGQGAGEKLFF.

The V and J genes are TRBV5-1 and TRBJ2-2; 8 nucleotides align to TRBD1. The CDR3 extends over 15 amino acids. V was clipped by 2 bases and J by 6 bases; unmatched bases: 6. Germline V gene lookup returns CDR1 SGHRS and CDR2 YFSETQ. The CDR3 sequence is CASSLAVTGAGELFF. The CDR3, as DNA: TGCGCCAGCAGCTTAGCGGTGACAGGGGCCGGGGAGCTGTTTTTT.

The rearrangement uses TRBV7-6 and TRBJ2-3, with 14 bases fitting TRBD2. There are 17 residues in the CDR3. Per the germline V gene, CDR1 is SGHVS and CDR2 is FNYEAQ. The V gene end was trimmed by 3 bases and the J gene end by 5 bases; junction bases not matched to a gene: 7. Written as DNA, the CDR3 is TGTGCCAGCAGCTTCGGACTAGCGGGAGGAGAGAAAGATACGCAGTATTTT. Protein product: CASSFGLAGGEKDTQYF.

V gene TRBV6-4 combines with J gene TRBJ2-6; D is uncertain. The V and J ends lost 0 bases and 4 bases respectively, with 4 bases between them. Germline V gene lookup returns CDR1 MRHNA and CDR2 SNTAGT. CDR3 length: 14 amino acids. CDR3 sequence (DNA): TGTGCCAGCAGTGACTCGGAGGGGGCCAACGTCCTGACTTTC. Its protein is CASSDSEGANVLTF.

This clone was seen only once. The chain combines TRBV10-3 with TRBJ2-7; no reliable D call. CDR1 is ENHRY, CDR2 SYGVKD, per germline. The CDR3 runs 14 residues. V dropped 0 bases and J dropped 3 bases, with 9 bases sitting between them. The CDR3 nucleotides read TGTGCCATCAGTGAGTCGCAGAACAGCTACGAGCAGTACTTC. Amino acid sequence: CAISESQNSYEQYF.

This clone showed up just a few times. The chain recombines TRBV7-8 with TRBJ2-2, with D possibly matching TRBD2 (6 bases). Germline V gives CDR1 SGHVS, CDR2 FQNEAQ. The CDR3 sequence is 15 residues long. V gave up 1 base and J gave up 7 bases, with 13 bases separating them. CDR3 in DNA: TGTGCCAGCAGCTTAGTTACTAGCTCCCTCGGGGAGCTGTTTTTT. This sequence encodes CASSLVTSSLGELFF.

The genes are TRBV19 and TRBJ1-1; D unresolved. This CDR3 is 12 amino acids long. The V gene's germline CDR1 is LNHDA and CDR2 SQIVND (reference sequence). The V and J ends lost 0 bases and 11 bases respectively, with 10 bases between them. CDR3 sequence: CASSIEEGSAFF. Here the CDR3 DNA reads TGTGCCAGTAGTATAGAAGAGGGTTCGGCTTTCTTT.

This clone was detected once. V gene TRBV5-1 combines with J gene TRBJ1-1, with 10 bases identical to TRBD1. Germline V gene lookup returns CDR1 SGHRS and CDR2 YFSETQ. The CDR3 spans 15 residues. V shed 3 bases and J 6 bases; nucleotides not matched to a gene: 8. CDR3 bases: TGCGCCAGCAGCTATGTGACAGGGGGCTCGGCTGAAGCTTTCTTT. The encoded protein is CASSYVTGGSAEAFF. Together with reference TRBV5-1 and TRBJ1-1, the CDR3 gives the full variable domain: KAGVTQTPRYLIKTRGQQVTLSCSPISGHRSVSWYQQTPGQGLQFLFEYFSETQRNKGNFPGRFSGRQFSNSRSEMNVSTLELGDSALYLCASSYVTGGSAEAFFGQGTRLTVV.

The rearrangement uses TRBV19 and TRBJ2-1, with 7 bases lining up with TRBD1. Germline V gene sequence: CDR1 LNHDA, CDR2 SQIVND (reference sequence). J was trimmed by 7 bases and V by 4 bases; bases with no gene match: 4. This CDR3 region has 13 residues. In DNA form, the CDR3 reads TGTGCCAGTAGTACCAACAGGGGAAATGAGCAGTTCTTC. Translated: CASSTNRGNEQFF.

The table lists this clone with a count of one. The chain links TRBV29-1 to TRBJ2-1, with TRBD1 as a possible D gene (6 bases). The CDR3 contains 15 residues. The V gene lost 4 bases and the J gene lost 3 bases, with 16 bases spanning the gap. Per germline, CDR1 SQVTM and CDR2 ANQGSEA. The CDR3 region is CSVAARGGGYNEQFF. The DNA for the CDR3 is TGCAGCGTTGCAGCCAGGGGCGGCGGCTACAATGAGCAGTTCTTC.

As for this clone: Just one base apart from a much larger clone, this may be a read error. The rearrangement links TRBV9 to TRBJ2-3, with a possible D match to TRBD2 (5 bases). The V end lost 3 bases, the J end lost 1 base, and 9 bases lay between the germline ends. The germline gives CDR1 SGDLS, CDR2 YYNGEE. CDR3 length: 14 residues. DNA for the CDR3: TGTGCCAGCAGCGGAGAGGGTGGCACAGATACGCAGTATTTT. As protein: CASSGEGGTDTQYF.

The V gene is TRBV5-8, the J gene TRBJ2-2; 7 bases are shared with TRBD2. Germline values: CDR1 SGHTS, CDR2 YDEGEE. V lost 0 bases to trimming and J lost 1 base; unmatched junction nucleotides: 6. The CDR3 covers 17 residues. CDR3 sequence reads: CASSLAQTSRNTGELFF. Here the CDR3 DNA reads TGTGCCAGCAGCTTGGCCCAGACTAGCAGGAACACCGGGGAGCTGTTTTTT. Drawing the rest from reference TRBV5-8 and TRBJ2-2, the complete variable domain is EAGVTQSPTHLIKTRGQQATLRCSPISGHTSVYWYQQALGLGLQFLLWYDEGEERNRGNFPPRFSGRQFPNYSSELNVNALELEDSALYLCASSLAQTSRNTGELFFGEGSRLTVL.

The gene calls are TRBV7-8 and TRBJ1-4; 9 bases map to TRBD1. The CDR3 has 15 residues. The J segment lost 7 bases and the V segment lost 4 bases, leaving 7 bases of the junction unmatched. CDR1 and CDR2 from the germline V gene are SGHVS and FQNEAQ. As DNA, the CDR3 is TGTGCCAGCAGCTCCCTGACAGGGGGGTCTGAAAAACTGTTTTTT. Its protein is CASSSLTGGSEKLFF.

For the CDR3, the DNA is TGTGCCTCACGGACAGGGACGAACACTGAAGCTTTCTTT. It codes for CASRTGTNTEAFF. The rearrangement links TRBV30 to TRBJ1-1; TRBD1 matches at 8 bases. Germline V gene lookup returns CDR1 GTSNPN and CDR2 SVGIG (reference sequence). The CDR3 is made up of 13 amino acids. With V trimmed by 7 bases and J by 1 base, 5 bases remained unmatched.

The CDR3 region is CASSMGRANGELFF. The CDR3, as DNA: TGTGCCAGTAGCATGGGCAGGGCTAACGGGGAGCTGTTTTTT. V usage is TRBV19 and J usage is TRBJ2-2, with a tentative D call TRBD1 (5 bases). V was shortened by 6 bases and J by 7 bases, with 15 bases between the two germline ends. The germline gives CDR1 LNHDA, CDR2 SQIVND (reference sequence). The CDR3 extends over 14 amino acids.

The chain combines TRBV14 with TRBJ2-5; D possibly corresponds to TRBD2 (6 bases). The germline gives CDR1 SGHDN, CDR2 FVKESK. This CDR3 is built from 13 residues. V shed 6 bases and J shed 4 bases, with 12 bases lying between them. The CDR3: CASSRRASETQYF. Written as DNA, the CDR3 is TGTGCCAGCAGTAGGAGGGCCTCAGAGACCCAGTACTTC.

This sequence joins TRBV19 and TRBJ2-7, with TRBD1 matching over 8 bases. This CDR3 has 13 amino acids. CDR1 and CDR2 (germline): LNHDA, SQIVND (reference sequence). The V and J ends lost 7 bases and 2 bases, in that order; junction bases with no gene match: 4. The CDR3 nucleotides are TGTGCCAGTACCCCGACAGGGGCCTACGAGCAGTACTTC. Protein product: CASTPTGAYEQYF. Filled out from reference TRBV19 and TRBJ2-7, the complete variable domain reads DGGITQSPKYLFRKEGQNVTLSCEQNLNHDAMYWYRQDPGQGLRLIYYSQIVNDFQKGDIAEGYSVSREKKESFPLTVTSAQKNPTAFYLCASTPTGAYEQYFGPGTRLTVT.

J is TRBJ2-1 and V is TRBV5-1; 8 nucleotides align to TRBD2. Losses at the gene ends were 2 bases for V and 0 bases for J; bases not matched to a gene: 7. Germline values: CDR1 SGHRS, CDR2 YFSETQ. The CDR3 spans 17 residues. The CDR3 loop is CASSFPESGGSYNEQFF. As DNA, the CDR3 is TGCGCCAGCAGCTTCCCGGAAAGCGGGGGCTCCTACAATGAGCAGTTCTTC.

The gene calls are TRBV28 and TRBJ1-2; TRBD1 might be the D (6 bases). Germline V CDR1 and CDR2: MDHEN, SYDVKM. The V end lost 6 bases, the J end lost 8 bases, and 13 bases lay between the germline ends. CDR3 length: 12 residues. CDR3 sequence reads: CASRDSVRGYTF. DNA of the CDR3: TGTGCCAGCAGGGACAGCGTTAGGGGCTACACCTTC.

The chain employs TRBV11-3 and TRBJ2-3; a possible D gene is TRBD2 (5 bases). The CDR3 runs 14 residues. V gave up 3 bases and J gave up 0 bases, with 7 bases separating them. The V gene's germline CDR1 is SGHNT and CDR2 YENEEA. The CDR3: CASSFSGSTDTQYF. The DNA for the CDR3 is TGTGCCAGCAGCTTTTCGGGAAGCACAGATACGCAGTATTTT.

This clone has a single count. The chain employs TRBV5-5 and TRBJ1-3; possibly TRBD1 for D (6 bases). Looked up from germline, CDR1 is SGHKS and CDR2 is YYEKEE (reference sequence). The CDR3 is 15 residues long. V was trimmed by 4 bases and J by 2 bases, leaving 13 bases between them. CDR3: CASSPPGGPGNTIYF. CDR3 bases: TGTGCCAGCAGCCCCCCGGGGGGGCCTGGAAACACCATATATTTT.